The text below deals with one T cell receptor beta chain. TCRdb's copy holds only in-frame clones and misses some; the assay was immunoSEQ multiplex PCR. Of 25,000 to 30,000 clones listed, 80% to 85% are singletons. The germline V gene encodes CDR1 MNHEY and CDR2 SVGAGI. Trimming removed 2 bases from V and 4 bases from J; junction bases left unmatched: 5. CDR3 length equals 15 residues. This sample stems from a study of blood T cell dynamics during melanoma immunotherapy. Time point meaning: week 3, after first cycle of checkpoint inhibitor. Blood was drawn before treatment and at week 3 after checkpoint blockade.

This sequence originates from a human donor with melanoma. This specimen consisted of blood, obtained from a patient treated with checkpoint blockade. The chain links TRBV6-5 to TRBJ1-2; 9 bases align to TRBD1. The CDR3 loop is CASSYRGQGSYGYTF. In DNA form, the CDR3 reads TGTGCCAGCAGTTACAGGGGACAGGGATCCTATGGCTACACCTTC.